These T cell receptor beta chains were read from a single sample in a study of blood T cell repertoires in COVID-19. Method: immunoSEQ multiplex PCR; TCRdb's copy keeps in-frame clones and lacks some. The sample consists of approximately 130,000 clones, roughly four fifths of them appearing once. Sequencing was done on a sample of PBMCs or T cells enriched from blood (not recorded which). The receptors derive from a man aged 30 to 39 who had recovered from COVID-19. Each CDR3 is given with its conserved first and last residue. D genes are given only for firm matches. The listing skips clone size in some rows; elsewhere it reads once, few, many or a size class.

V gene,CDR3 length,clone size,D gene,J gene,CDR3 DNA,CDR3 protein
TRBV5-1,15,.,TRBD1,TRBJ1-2,TGCGCCAGCAGCCACCCTGGACAGGGGGCTAATGGCTACACCTTC,CASSHPGQGANGYTF
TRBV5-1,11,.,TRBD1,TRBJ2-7,TGCGCCAGCAGCTCGGGACAGGAACAGTACTTC,CASSSGQEQYF
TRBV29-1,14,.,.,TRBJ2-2,TGCAGCGGGGGTCGGAGTCCGGACACCGGGGAGCTGTTTTTT,CSGGRSPDTGELFF
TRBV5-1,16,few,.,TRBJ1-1,TGCGCCAGCAGCCCAAACCGAGGAGGTAGGGACACTGAAGCTTTCTTT,CASSPNRGGRDTEAFF
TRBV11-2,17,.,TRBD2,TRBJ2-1,TGTGCCAGCAGCTTAGATCCGCCTAGCGGGAGGGCAGGTGAGCAGTTCTTC,CASSLDPPSGRAGEQFF
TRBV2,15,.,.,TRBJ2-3,TGTGCCAGCTCAGCCTGGGGCGGTCGCACAGATACGCAGTATTTT,CASSAWGGRTDTQYF
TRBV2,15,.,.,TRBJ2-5,TGTGCCAGCAGTGAGTTTCCAGCGAGGGAAGAGACCCAGTACTTC,CASSEFPAREETQYF
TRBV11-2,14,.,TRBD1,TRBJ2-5,TGTGCCAGCAGCCCAGGGGGCCGGTGGGAGACCCAGTACTTC,CASSPGGRWETQYF
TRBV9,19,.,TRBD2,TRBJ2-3,TGTGCCAGCAGCGTTAGAGGGACTAGCGGGAGGGCTCACCCAGATACGCAGTATTTT,CASSVRGTSGRAHPDTQYF
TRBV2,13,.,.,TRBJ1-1,TGTGCCAGCAGTGAGAACGGGAACACTGAAGCTTTCTTT,CASSENGNTEAFF
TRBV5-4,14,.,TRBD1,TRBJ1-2,TGTGCCAGCAGCTTAGGACAGGAAATCTATGGCTACACCTTC,CASSLGQEIYGYTF
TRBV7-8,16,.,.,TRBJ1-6,TGTGCCAGCAGCTTAGTACCGGAGGGGTATAATTCACCCCTCCACTTT,CASSLVPEGYNSPLHF
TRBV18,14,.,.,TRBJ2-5,TGTGCCAGCTCACCGGACATTTCCTGGGAGACCCAGTACTTC,CASSPDISWETQYF
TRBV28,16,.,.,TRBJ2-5,TGTGCCAGCGTGGGTTCCGAGGTCATTGGTTGGGAGACCCAGTACTTC,CASVGSEVIGWETQYF
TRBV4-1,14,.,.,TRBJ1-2,TGCGCCAGCAGCCAAGAAGGACAGTTCTATGGCTACACCTTC,CASSQEGQFYGYTF
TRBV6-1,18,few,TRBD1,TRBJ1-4,TGTGCCAGCAGTGATGACCTAGTGGTTGGGACAGGGAATGAAAAACTGTTTTTT,CASSDDLVVGTGNEKLFF
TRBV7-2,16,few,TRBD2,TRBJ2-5,TGTGCCAGCAGCTTATGGGCTAGCGGGAGCCAAGAGACCCAGTACTTC,CASSLWASGSQETQYF
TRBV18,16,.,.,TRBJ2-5,TGTGCCAGCTCACCACCGATTAGGGACGCGGGGGAGACCCAGTACTTC,CASSPPIRDAGETQYF
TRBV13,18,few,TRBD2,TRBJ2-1,TGTGCCAGCAGCGTTTTGACTAGCGGGGGGACCTCCTACAATGAGCAGTTCTTC,CASSVLTSGGTSYNEQFF
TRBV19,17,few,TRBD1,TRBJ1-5,TGTGCCAGTAGTATTAGTTGGGACAGGGTTTTGAATCAGCCCCAGCATTTT,CASSISWDRVLNQPQHF
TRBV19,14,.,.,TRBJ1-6,TGTGCCAGTAGTATTCCGGGTTATAATTCACCCCTCCACTTT,CASSIPGYNSPLHF
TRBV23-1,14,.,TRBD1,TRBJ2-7,TGCGCCAGCAGTCAATCGAGGGACAGCGGCGAGCAGTACTTC,CASSQSRDSGEQYF
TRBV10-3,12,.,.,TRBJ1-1,TGTGCCACTCAGGGAAGTATTACTGAAGCTTTCTTT,CATQGSITEAFF
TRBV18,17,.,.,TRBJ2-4,TGTGCCAGCTCACCACAAGGGCCGTGGTCTCAGGAGGACATTCAGTACTTC,CASSPQGPWSQEDIQYF
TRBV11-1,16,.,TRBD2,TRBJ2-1,TGTGCCAGCAGCTTAGGTAGCGGGGGGGCCACCAATGAGCAGTTCTTC,CASSLGSGGATNEQFF
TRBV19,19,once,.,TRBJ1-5,TGTGCCAGTAGTATAGAGGGACTTTTTGAGGTTTTTAGCAATCAGCCCCAGCATTTT,CASSIEGLFEVFSNQPQHF
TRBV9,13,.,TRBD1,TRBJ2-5,TGTGCCAGCAGCGGCGGGACAGGGGAGACCCAGTACTTC,CASSGGTGETQYF
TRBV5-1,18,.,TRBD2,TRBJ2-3,TGCGCCAGCAGCTCGGGACTAGCGGGAGGGCCCGTCACAGATACGCAGTATTTT,CASSSGLAGGPVTDTQYF
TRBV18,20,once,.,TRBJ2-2,TGTGCCAGCTCACCACTCTGGGACCCAGGTCGGGGGTCGAACACCGGGGAGCTGTTTTTT,CASSPLWDPGRGSNTGELFF
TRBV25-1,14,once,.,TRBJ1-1,TGTGCCAGCAGTGATTGGGAGGGACGTCCTGAAGCTTTCTTT,CASSDWEGRPEAFF
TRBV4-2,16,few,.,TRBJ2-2,TGTGCCAGCAGCCAAGGGCCTCCTAGCGTGGCCGGGGAGCTGTTTTTT,CASSQGPPSVAGELFF
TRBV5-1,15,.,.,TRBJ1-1,TGCGCCAGCAGCTTGGCCGGGAACAGGAACACTGAAGCTTTCTTT,CASSLAGNRNTEAFF